This T cell receptor (beta chain) originates from a study of OX40 agonist ivuxolimab in advanced cancers. Study in general: A mean age of about 59 years, range 23 to 79, was recorded, and approximately 79% were male. Three patients, one with hepatocellular carcinoma and two with cutaneous melanoma, achieved partial responses. Study-wide points: Averaging showed that CD8+ T cells had more expanded clones than CD4+ did.

Here immunoSEQ multiplex PCR was the method, and the copy in TCRdb shows in-frame clones only, minus some. The repertoire holds 50,000 or so clones, with about 93% as singletons. On this clone itself: Antigen: not known.

Trimming removed 5 bases from V and 1 base from J, with 12 bases in between. Germline CDR1 is SEHNR and CDR2 is FQNEAQ (reference sequence). The CDR3 consists of 14 residues. This receptor was obtained from an adult with an advanced solid tumor such as melanoma, head and neck, liver or kidney cancer. The chain links TRBV7-9 to TRBJ2-7, with D possibly being TRBD1 or TRBD2 (5 bases each). The specimen comprised CD4+ or CD8+ T cells sorted from blood, sampled in a trial of the OX40 agonist ivuxolimab. The CDR3 reads CASSPRDGSYEQYF. The CDR3 DNA reads as TGTGCCAGCAGCCCCCGGGACGGATCCTACGAGCAGTACTTC. Full variable domain (outside the CDR3, taken from reference TRBV7-9 and TRBJ2-7): DTGVSQNPRHKITKRGQNVTFRCDPISEHNRLYWYRQTLGQGPEFLTYFQNEAQLEKSRLLSDRFSAERPKGSFSTLEIQRTEQGDSAMYLCASSPRDGSYEQYFGPGTRLTVT.